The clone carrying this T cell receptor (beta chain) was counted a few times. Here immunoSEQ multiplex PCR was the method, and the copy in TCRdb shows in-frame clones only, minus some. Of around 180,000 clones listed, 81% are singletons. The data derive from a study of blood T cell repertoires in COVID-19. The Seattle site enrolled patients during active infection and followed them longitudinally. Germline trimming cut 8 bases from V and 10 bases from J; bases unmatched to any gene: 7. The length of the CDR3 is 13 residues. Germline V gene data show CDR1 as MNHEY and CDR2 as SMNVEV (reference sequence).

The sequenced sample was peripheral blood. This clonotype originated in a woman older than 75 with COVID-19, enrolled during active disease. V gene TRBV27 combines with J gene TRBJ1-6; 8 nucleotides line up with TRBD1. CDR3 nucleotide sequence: TGTGCCAGCTCCCCGACAGGGGACTCACCCCTCCACTTT. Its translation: CASSPTGDSPLHF.